This T cell receptor beta chain came from a study of cytomegalovirus exposure and HLA in healthy donors. At the level of the study: It was reported in a later analysis that the same platform had been used for the 120 validation repertoires as for the 666 first-cohort repertoires.

Trimming left V 5 bases short and J 3 bases short, with 13 bases between. Germline V gives CDR1 SNHLY, CDR2 FYNNEI. The CDR3 length is 15 residues. Regarding this clone: Its antigen is as yet unknown.

Whole-study results and caveats: Most TCR sequences proved rare, with some public TCRs found in many donors. According to a later analysis, TCR clusters from the first cohort tended to co-occur in the roughly 120 validation repertoires. A list of 150 or so TCR beta chains associated with cytomegalovirus was given.

The assay was immunoSEQ multiplex PCR, and TCRdb's table has in-frame clones only and misses some. The profile shows about 200,000 clones, roughly 84% of them singletons. Sample: PBMCs. The V and J genes are TRBV2 and TRBJ2-2; D possibly corresponds to TRBD1 (7 bases). This receptor was obtained from a woman under 30 in good health and CMV-seropositive. The CDR3 nucleotides are TGTGCCAGCAGTTCCGACAGGGAGGACACCGGGGAGCTGTTTTTT. Amino acids: CASSSDREDTGELFF.